One T cell receptor beta chain is described in this entry. Its target is not known. The record originates from a study of cytomegalovirus exposure and HLA in healthy donors. Study observations and caveats: Among TCR beta chains, those listed as cytomegalovirus-associated numbered under 200. Cytomegalovirus status was reportedly diagnosed by the classifier with high specificity and sensitivity. That first-cohort TCR clusters tended to co-occur in the roughly 120 validation repertoires was found in a later analysis.

The V and J ends lost 0 bases and 8 bases respectively, with 13 bases between them. The CDR3 spans 13 residues. Germline CDR1 reads GTSNPN; CDR2 reads SVGIG (reference sequence). Clones were sequenced by immunoSEQ multiplex PCR, and TCRdb holds only the in-frame ones, with some missing. The table shows 200,000 or so clones, with around 83% occurring only once. The origin of this receptor is a woman between 25 and 40 years old in good health and CMV-seropositive. Material for sequencing was PBMCs. The chain has TRBV30 and TRBJ1-2; D might be TRBD1 (6 bases). The CDR3 here is CAWSVQGSRGYTF. As DNA, the CDR3 is TGTGCCTGGAGTGTACAGGGCTCCCGCGGCTACACCTTC.